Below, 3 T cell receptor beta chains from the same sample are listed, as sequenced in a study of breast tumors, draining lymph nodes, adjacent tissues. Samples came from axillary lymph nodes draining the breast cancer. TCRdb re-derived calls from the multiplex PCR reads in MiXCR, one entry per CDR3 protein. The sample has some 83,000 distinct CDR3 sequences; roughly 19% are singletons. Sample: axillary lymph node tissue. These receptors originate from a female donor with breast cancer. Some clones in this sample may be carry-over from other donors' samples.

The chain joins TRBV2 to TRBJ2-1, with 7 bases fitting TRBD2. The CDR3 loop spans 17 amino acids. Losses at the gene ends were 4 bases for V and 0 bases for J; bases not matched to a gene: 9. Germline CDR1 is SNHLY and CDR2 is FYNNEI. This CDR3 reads CASSASGGLSSYNEQFF. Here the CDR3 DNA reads TGTGCCAGCAGTGCGTCGGGAGGACTGAGCTCCTACAATGAGCAGTTCTTC.

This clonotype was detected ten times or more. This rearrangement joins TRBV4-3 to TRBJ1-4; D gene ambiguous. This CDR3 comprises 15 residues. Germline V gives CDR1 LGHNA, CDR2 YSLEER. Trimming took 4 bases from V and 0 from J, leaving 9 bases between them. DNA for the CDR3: TGCGCCAGCAGCCCCCTTCTTCCAACTAATGAAAAACTGTTTTTT. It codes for CASSPLLPTNEKLFF.

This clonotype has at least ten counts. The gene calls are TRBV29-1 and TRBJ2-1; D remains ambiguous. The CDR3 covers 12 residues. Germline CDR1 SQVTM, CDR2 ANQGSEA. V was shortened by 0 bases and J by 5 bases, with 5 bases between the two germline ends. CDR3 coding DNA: TGCAGCGTTGAAGATCGAGACAATGAGCAGTTCTTC. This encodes CSVEDRDNEQFF.